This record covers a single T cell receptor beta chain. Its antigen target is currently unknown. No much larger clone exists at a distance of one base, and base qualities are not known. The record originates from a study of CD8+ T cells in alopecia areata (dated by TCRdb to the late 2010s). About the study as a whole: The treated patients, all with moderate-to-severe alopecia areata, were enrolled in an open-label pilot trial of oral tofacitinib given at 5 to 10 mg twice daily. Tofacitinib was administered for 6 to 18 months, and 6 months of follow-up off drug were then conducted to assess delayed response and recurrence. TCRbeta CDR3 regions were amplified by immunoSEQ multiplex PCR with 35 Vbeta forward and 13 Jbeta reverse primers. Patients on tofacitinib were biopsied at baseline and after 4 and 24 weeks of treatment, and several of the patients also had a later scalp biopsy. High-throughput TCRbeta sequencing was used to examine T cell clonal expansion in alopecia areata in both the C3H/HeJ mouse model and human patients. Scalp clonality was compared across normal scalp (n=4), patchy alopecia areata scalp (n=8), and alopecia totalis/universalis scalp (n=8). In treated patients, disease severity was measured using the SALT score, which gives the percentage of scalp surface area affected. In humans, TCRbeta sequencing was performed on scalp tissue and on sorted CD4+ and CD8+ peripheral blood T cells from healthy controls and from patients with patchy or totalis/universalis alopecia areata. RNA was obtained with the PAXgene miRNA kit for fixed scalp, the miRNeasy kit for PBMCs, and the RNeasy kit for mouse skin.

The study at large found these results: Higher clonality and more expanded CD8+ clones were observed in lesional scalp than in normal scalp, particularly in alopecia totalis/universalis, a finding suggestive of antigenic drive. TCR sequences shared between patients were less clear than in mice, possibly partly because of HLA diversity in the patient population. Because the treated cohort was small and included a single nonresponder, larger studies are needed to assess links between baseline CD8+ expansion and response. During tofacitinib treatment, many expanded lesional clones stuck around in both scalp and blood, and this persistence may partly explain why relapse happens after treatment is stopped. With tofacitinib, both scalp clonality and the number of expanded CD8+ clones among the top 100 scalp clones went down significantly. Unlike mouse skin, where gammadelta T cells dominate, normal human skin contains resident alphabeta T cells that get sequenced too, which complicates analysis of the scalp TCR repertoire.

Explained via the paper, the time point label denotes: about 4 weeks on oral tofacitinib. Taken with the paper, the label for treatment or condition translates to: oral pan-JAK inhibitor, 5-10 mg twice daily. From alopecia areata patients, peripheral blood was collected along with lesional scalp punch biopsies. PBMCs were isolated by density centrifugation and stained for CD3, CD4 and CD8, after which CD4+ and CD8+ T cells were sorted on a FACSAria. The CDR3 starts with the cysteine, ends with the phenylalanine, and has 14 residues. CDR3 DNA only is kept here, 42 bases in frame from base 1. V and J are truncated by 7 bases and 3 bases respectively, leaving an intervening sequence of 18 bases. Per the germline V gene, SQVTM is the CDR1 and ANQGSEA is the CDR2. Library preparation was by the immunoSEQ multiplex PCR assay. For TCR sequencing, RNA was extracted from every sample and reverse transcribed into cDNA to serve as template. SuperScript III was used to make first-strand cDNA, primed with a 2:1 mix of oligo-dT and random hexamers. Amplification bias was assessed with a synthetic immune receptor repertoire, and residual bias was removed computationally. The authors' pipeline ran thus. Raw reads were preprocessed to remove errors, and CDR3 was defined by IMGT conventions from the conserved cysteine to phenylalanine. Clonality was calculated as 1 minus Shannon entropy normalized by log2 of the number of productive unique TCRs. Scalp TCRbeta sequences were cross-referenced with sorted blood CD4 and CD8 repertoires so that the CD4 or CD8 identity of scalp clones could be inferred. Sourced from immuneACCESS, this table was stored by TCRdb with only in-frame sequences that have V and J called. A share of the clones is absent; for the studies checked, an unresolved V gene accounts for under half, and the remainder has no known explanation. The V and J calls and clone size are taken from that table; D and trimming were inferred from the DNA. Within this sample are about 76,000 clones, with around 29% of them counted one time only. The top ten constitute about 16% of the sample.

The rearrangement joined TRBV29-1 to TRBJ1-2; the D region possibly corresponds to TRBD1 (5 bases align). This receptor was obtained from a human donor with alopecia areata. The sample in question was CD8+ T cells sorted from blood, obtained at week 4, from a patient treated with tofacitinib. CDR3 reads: CSASPGPQDYGYTF. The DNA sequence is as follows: TGCAGCGCATCACCGGGACCACAGGACTATGGCTACACCTTC.